A single sample gave rise to the 25 T cell receptor beta chains below, sequenced in a study of human T cells and chemical hapten exposure. Described time point: patch test 1, 2 weeks after DPC sensitization. As to treatment: therapeutic diphenylcyclopropenone sensitization with weekly scalp DPC. TCRdb itself ran the RACE reads through MiXCR, one entry per CDR3 protein. The data show 300,000 to 400,000 distinct CDR3 sequences, around 7% seen once. Sequencing used whole blood, obtained in connection with sensitization to the hapten diphenylcyclopropenone (DPC). All receptors come from a woman aged 18-29 years with alopecia areata. Some clones in this sample may be carry-over from other donors' samples.

The chain has TRBV6-2 or TRBV6-3 and TRBJ2-3; D uncertain. Trimming removed 5 bases from V and 13 bases from J, with 13 bases in between. The germline V gene encodes CDR1 MNHEY and CDR2 SVGEGT. The CDR3 totals 11 residues. CDR3 region: CASSGGGTEYF. The CDR3 coding sequence is TGTGCCAGCAGTGGCGGCGGTACAGAGTATTTT.

This clonotype was counted at least ten times. The genes are TRBV5-1 and TRBJ2-3; TRBD2 might be the D (6 bases). Germline V gene lookup returns CDR1 SGHRS and CDR2 YFSETQ. The CDR3 loop spans 14 amino acids. The V and J ends lost 3 bases and 5 bases respectively, with 13 bases between them. Here the CDR3 DNA reads TGCGCCAGCAGCTGGGACTCCCCAGAAGATACGCAGTATTTT. This gives the protein CASSWDSPEDTQYF.

The CDR3 spells CSARTPGSNYGYTF. DNA for the CDR3: TGCAGTGCTAGAACCCCAGGGTCTAACTATGGCTACACCTTC. The chain carries TRBV20-1 and TRBJ1-2; D perhaps matches TRBD1 (5 bases). Trimming pared 2 bases from V and 0 bases from J, leaving 10 bases between. The germline V gene encodes CDR1 DFQATT and CDR2 SNEGSKA (reference sequence). This CDR3 is built from 14 residues.

This clonotype was recorded many times. V usage is TRBV7-2 and J usage is TRBJ2-1; 11 bases agree with TRBD2. The CDR3 totals 16 residues. V shed 3 bases and J 4 bases; nucleotides not matched to a gene: 5. CDR1 SGHTA and CDR2 FQGNSA come from the germline V gene. CDR3 amino acids: CASSFAGTSGYNEQFF. The CDR3 coding sequence is TGTGCCAGCAGCTTCGCCGGGACTAGCGGTTACAATGAGCAGTTCTTC. The full variable domain, with the rest looked up from reference TRBV7-2 and TRBJ2-1, is GAGVSQSPSNKVTEKGKDVELRCDPISGHTALYWYRQSLGQGLEFLIYFQGNSAPDKSGLPSDRFSAERTGGSVSTLTIQRTQQEDSAVYLCASSFAGTSGYNEQFFGPGTRLTVL.

V and J are TRBV4-3 and TRBJ2-7; D is uncertain. Germline V gene lookup returns CDR1 LGHNA and CDR2 YSLEER. With 0 bases removed from V and 4 bases from J, the gap between germline ends came to 13 bases. This CDR3 contains 15 residues. CDR3 in amino acids: CASSQDAAEFYEQYF. The CDR3 nucleotides are TGCGCCAGCAGCCAAGATGCAGCCGAGTTTTACGAGCAGTACTTC.

This clonotype has more than one count but fewer than ten. The chain carries TRBV27 and TRBJ1-2; D perhaps matches TRBD1 (5 bases). With 5 bases removed from V and 3 bases from J, the gap between germline ends came to 19 bases. Germline V gives CDR1 MNHEY, CDR2 SMNVEV (reference sequence). This CDR3 comprises 16 residues. CDR3 in amino acids: CASSPEGHLKDYGYTF. The CDR3 region has the DNA TGTGCCAGCAGTCCCGAGGGGCATTTGAAAGACTATGGCTACACCTTC.

This clonotype was recorded at least ten times. The chain combines TRBV29-1 with TRBJ2-1; 10 nucleotides align to TRBD2. Germline-derived CDR1 and CDR2 are SQVTM and ANQGSEA. The V segment lost 7 bases and the J segment 10 bases; nucleotides outside the gene matches: 10. The CDR3 is 13 residues long. The DNA for the CDR3 is TGCAGCGGAGCGGGGGGGCCGTTTGAGGAGCAGTTCTTC. Amino acids: CSGAGGPFEEQFF.

This chain connects TRBV6-2 or TRBV6-3 to TRBJ2-6, with 10 bases aligning to TRBD1. Per the germline V gene, CDR1 is MNHEY and CDR2 is SVGEGT. CDR3 length equals 18 residues. Trimming at V came to 6 bases and at J to 2 bases, leaving 10 bases not matched to a gene. The DNA of the CDR3 is TGTGCCAGCAGCCAAAGGGACAGGGGACACACTGGGGCCAACGTCCTGACTTTC. Amino acid sequence: CASSQRDRGHTGANVLTF.

This clonotype occurred many times. This rearrangement joins TRBV10-3 to TRBJ2-3; 8 bases are shared with TRBD2. The CDR3 runs to 13 residues. The V segment lost 8 bases and the J segment 0 bases; nucleotides outside the gene matches: 1. Germline CDR1 is ENHRY and CDR2 is SYGVKD. The CDR3 sequence: CAIRGGSTDTQYF. DNA for the CDR3: TGTGCCATCCGCGGGGGGAGCACAGATACGCAGTATTTT.

This clonotype was picked up many times. V usage is TRBV12-5 and J usage is TRBJ2-2, with 7 positions matching TRBD1. This CDR3 is 14 amino acids long. Germline V gives CDR1 LGHNT, CDR2 FRNRAP. Trimming took 5 bases from V and 4 from J; bases not matched to a gene: 4. The CDR3 is CASGLWTGTGELFF. DNA of the CDR3: TGTGCTAGTGGTCTTTGGACAGGCACCGGGGAGCTGTTTTTT.

The chain combines TRBV14 with TRBJ2-7, with a possible D match to TRBD2 (5 bases). Germline CDR1 and CDR2: SGHDN and FVKESK. The V and J ends lost 3 bases and 5 bases respectively, with 23 bases between them. This CDR3 region has 17 residues. The CDR3 DNA sequence: TGTGCCAGCAGCCACGAGGGTAGGAGTTACCCCGTTAACGAGCAGTACTTC. This codes for CASSHEGRSYPVNEQYF.

The chain joins TRBV3-1 to TRBJ2-3; D gene unclear. Germline V CDR1 and CDR2: LGHDT, YNNKEL (reference sequence). This CDR3 is built from 14 residues. Trimming removed 3 bases from V and 0 bases from J, with 7 bases in between. CDR3 residues: CASSHPSSTDTQYF. The CDR3 bases are TGTGCCAGCAGCCACCCGTCTAGCACAGATACGCAGTATTTT.

The rearrangement uses TRBV20-1 and TRBJ1-4; a weak D match, TRBD1 (5 bases). Germline V lookup: CDR1 DFQATT, CDR2 SNEGSKA (reference sequence). The length of the CDR3 is 13 residues. V lost 4 bases and J lost 7, with 13 bases in between. The CDR3 spells CSATGKEVEKLFF. The CDR3 nucleotides are TGCAGTGCTACAGGGAAAGAGGTTGAAAAACTGTTTTTT.

This clonotype was picked up many times. The chain joins TRBV7-6 to TRBJ2-1; 8 bases line up with TRBD2. Unmatched junction bases numbered 5, after V lost 4 bases and J lost 12 bases. The germline V gene has CDR1 SGHVS and CDR2 FNYEAQ. The CDR3 runs 12 residues. The CDR3 loop reads CASSSPGGRQFF. The CDR3 nucleotides are TGTGCCAGCAGCTCGCCGGGGGGGCGGCAGTTCTTC. Full variable domain (rest looked up from reference TRBV7-6 and TRBJ2-1): GAGVSQSPRYKVTKRGQDVALRCDPISGHVSLYWYRQALGQGPEFLTYFNYEAQQDKSGLPNDRFSAERPEGSISTLTIQRTEQRDSAMYRCASSSPGGRQFFGPGTRLTVL.

Only a few counts were recorded for this clonotype. The genes are TRBV20-1 and TRBJ1-5, with D possibly being TRBD1 (5 bases). In germline, CDR1 is DFQATT, CDR2 SNEGSKA (reference sequence). V lost 4 bases and J lost 5, with 12 bases in between. The length of the CDR3 is 13 residues. The CDR3 region is CSATGPSDQPQHF. In DNA, the CDR3 is TGCAGTGCTACAGGGCCCTCAGATCAGCCCCAGCATTTT.

This CDR3 is CASSSFRGPTYGYTF. Written as DNA, the CDR3 is TGTGCCAGCAGCTCCTTCCGAGGACCTACCTATGGCTACACCTTC. V usage is TRBV7-9 and J usage is TRBJ1-2; D remains unclear. With 4 bases removed from V and 4 bases from J, the gap between germline ends came to 16 bases. Germline-derived CDR1 and CDR2 are SEHNR and FQNEAQ (reference sequence). This CDR3 is 15 amino acids long.

This clonotype was counted a few times. V is TRBV6-5 and J is TRBJ1-4, with D tentatively TRBD1 (6 bases). Germline CDR1 is MNHEY and CDR2 is SVGAGI. CDR3 length equals 12 residues. The V end was cut by 8 bases, the J end by 6 bases, with 10 bases between. The CDR3 region has the DNA TGTGCCAGCGGCAGGGGAGATGAAAAACTGTTTTTT. Translating it yields CASGRGDEKLFF.

A note on this clonotype: Just one base apart from a much larger clone, this may be a read error. The V and J genes are TRBV7-2 and TRBJ2-1; 7 bases are shared with TRBD2. This CDR3 has 15 residues. V dropped 7 bases and J dropped 5; count of bases not matched to a gene: 11. The V gene's germline CDR1 is SGHTA and CDR2 FQGNSA. This CDR3 is CASISAGRNNNEQFF. CDR3 nucleotide sequence: TGTGCCAGCATTTCAGCGGGGCGTAACAACAATGAGCAGTTCTTC.

The J gene is TRBJ2-3, the V gene TRBV10-3; TRBD2 aligns across 7 bases. The germline CDR1 and CDR2 sequences are ENHRY and SYGVKD. Trimming cost V 0 bases and J 2 bases; bases outside gene matches: 8. The CDR3 totals 17 residues. The CDR3: CAISESGLADHTDTQYF. CDR3 nucleotides: TGTGCCATCAGTGAGTCTGGCCTAGCGGACCACACAGATACGCAGTATTTT.

In regard to this clonotype: This may arise from a read error, as a much more abundant clone is one base away. The J gene is TRBJ2-6, the V gene TRBV12-3 or TRBV12-4, with D possibly being TRBD1 (6 bases). Trimming removed 5 bases at V and 0 bases at J, with 20 bases between. This CDR3 region has 19 residues. Written as DNA, the CDR3 is TGTGCCAGCAGTCGGATCACAGGGAAGGTCAGCTCTGGGGCCAACGTCCTGACTTTC. Translation gives CASSRITGKVSSGANVLTF.

This clonotype was counted a few times. This sequence joins TRBV20-1 and TRBJ2-3; D is perhaps TRBD2 (5 bases). The V end lost 6 bases, the J end lost 1 base, and 26 bases lay between the germline ends. Germline V lookup: CDR1 DFQATT, CDR2 SNEGSKA (reference sequence). CDR3 length equals 18 residues. As DNA, the CDR3 is TGCAGTGCCCCCGTTGGGCTAGCTAAAAGGTTGGGCACAGATACGCAGTATTTT. Translating it yields CSAPVGLAKRLGTDTQYF.

This clonotype appeared a few times. The chain is built from TRBV7-9 and TRBJ2-5; 7 nucleotides align to TRBD2. The CDR3 length is 13 residues. V shed 6 bases, J shed 5 bases, and the junction held 6 bases outside the gene matches. Per the germline V gene, CDR1 is SEHNR and CDR2 is FQNEAQ (reference sequence). The CDR3 sequence: CASRPTSEETQYF. CDR3 nucleotide sequence: TGTGCCAGCAGACCTACTAGCGAGGAGACCCAGTACTTC.

This clonotype was observed at least ten times. The V and J genes are TRBV6-4 and TRBJ2-6; D gene uncertain. Germline V CDR1 and CDR2: MRHNA, SNTAGT. The CDR3 loop spans 17 amino acids. V lost 0 bases, J lost 4 bases, and 13 bases lay in between. The CDR3 reads CASSDSTSRRGANVLTF. The DNA of the CDR3 is TGTGCCAGCAGTGACTCGACCTCCCGCCGGGGGGCCAACGTCCTGACTTTC.

The rearrangement links TRBV5-1 to TRBJ2-3; a weak D match, TRBD1 (6 bases). Trimming stripped 4 bases from V and 2 bases from J, with 17 bases between. The CDR3 covers 16 residues. From germline, CDR1 is SGHRS and CDR2 YFSETQ. This CDR3 reads CASSPDLAGVTDTQYF. The CDR3 DNA sequence: TGCGCCAGCAGCCCGGACCTGGCAGGGGTCACAGATACGCAGTATTTT.

This clonotype was observed a handful of times. The chain joins TRBV12-3 or TRBV12-4 to TRBJ2-7; 7 nucleotides match TRBD1. CDR3 length equals 14 residues. The trim removed 6 bases at V and 0 bases at J, leaving 5 bases unmatched. CDR3 residues: CASSPDRSSYEQYF. Written as DNA, the CDR3 is TGTGCCAGCAGCCCGGACAGGAGCTCCTACGAGCAGTACTTC.